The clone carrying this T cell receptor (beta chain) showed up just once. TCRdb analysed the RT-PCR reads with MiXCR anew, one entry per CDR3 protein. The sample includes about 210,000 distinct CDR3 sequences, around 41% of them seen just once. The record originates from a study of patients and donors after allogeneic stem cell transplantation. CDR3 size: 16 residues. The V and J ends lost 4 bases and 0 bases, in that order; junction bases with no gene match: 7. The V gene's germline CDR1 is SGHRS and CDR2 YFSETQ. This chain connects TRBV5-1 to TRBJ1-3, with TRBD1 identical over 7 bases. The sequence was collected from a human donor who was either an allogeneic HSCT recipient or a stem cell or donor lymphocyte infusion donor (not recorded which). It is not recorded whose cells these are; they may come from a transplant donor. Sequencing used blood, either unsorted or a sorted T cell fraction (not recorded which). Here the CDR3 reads CASSLPGQSSGNTIYF. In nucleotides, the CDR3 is TGCGCCAGCAGCCTTCCGGGACAGAGCTCTGGAAACACCATATATTTT.